The 23 T cell receptor beta chains below all came from one sample that was sequenced in a study of cytomegalovirus exposure and HLA in healthy donors. Researchers ran the PCR with 60 Vbeta and 13 Jbeta primers. Profiling relied on immunoSEQ multiplex PCR, and the TCRdb table lists in-frame clones only, not all of them. The sample has some 140,000 clones, 75% to 80% seen once; the top ten hold 2% to 2.5%. What was sequenced was PBMCs. All receptors come from a man aged 30 to 39 in good health and CMV-seronegative.

The V gene is TRBV5-4, the J gene TRBJ2-1, with D tentatively TRBD2 (5 bases). Germline V lookup: CDR1 SGHNT, CDR2 YYREEE (reference sequence). V was trimmed by 0 bases and J by 7 bases, leaving 14 bases between them. The CDR3 is 15 residues long. CDR3 amino acids: CASSLDGNLGNEQFF. The CDR3 DNA sequence: TGTGCCAGCAGCTTGGACGGGAATCTGGGGAATGAGCAGTTCTTC.

The chain is built from TRBV6-1 and TRBJ2-7, with D maybe TRBD1 (6 bases). CDR1 and CDR2 (germline): MNHNS, SASEGT. The CDR3 sequence is 13 residues long. V lost 8 bases and J lost 3, with 14 bases in between. In nucleotides, the CDR3 is TGTGCCAGCGGTGTGTCAGGGGTCTACGAGCAGTACTTC. It yields the protein CASGVSGVYEQYF.

The chain carries TRBV29-1 and TRBJ2-1; TRBD2 aligns across 10 bases. Germline V gene sequence: CDR1 SQVTM, CDR2 ANQGSEA. With V trimmed by 5 bases and J by 3 bases, 13 bases remained unmatched. There are 17 residues in the CDR3. CDR3 protein: CSVNRGPGLADYNEQFF. CDR3 bases: TGCAGCGTTAACAGGGGTCCCGGACTAGCGGACTACAATGAGCAGTTCTTC.

This sequence joins TRBV5-1 and TRBJ2-1; D possibly corresponds to TRBD1 (5 bases). V was shortened by 4 bases and J by 6 bases, with 14 bases between the two germline ends. The V gene's germline CDR1 is SGHRS and CDR2 YFSETQ. The CDR3 is 14 amino acids. The CDR3 reads CASSGTGLVNEQFF. Written as DNA, the CDR3 is TGCGCCAGCAGCGGAACAGGCTTGGTCAATGAGCAGTTCTTC.

The chain is built from TRBV5-1 and TRBJ2-3; 8 bases line up with TRBD1. This CDR3 has 15 residues. Trimming took 5 bases from V and 4 from J; bases not matched to a gene: 9. The germline gives CDR1 SGHRS, CDR2 YFSETQ. CDR3 coding DNA: TGCGCCAGCAGTTTTTCAGGGGGCGCGGCAGATACGCAGTATTTT. This sequence encodes CASSFSGGAADTQYF.

V is TRBV6-1 and J is TRBJ1-1; 8 bases are shared with TRBD1. Germline CDR1 reads MNHNS; CDR2 reads SASEGT. The CDR3 loop spans 14 amino acids. The V segment lost 5 bases and the J segment 1 base; nucleotides outside the gene matches: 3. CDR3 DNA sequence: TGTGCCAGCAGTATCGACAGGGGGAACACTGAAGCTTTCTTT. This encodes CASSIDRGNTEAFF.

The CDR3 spells CASSPSAGPGYEQYF. For the CDR3, the DNA is TGCGCCAGCAGCCCGTCGGCGGGCCCGGGATACGAGCAGTACTTC. The genes are TRBV5-1 and TRBJ2-7, with D tentatively TRBD2 (5 bases). Germline loops: CDR1 SGHRS, CDR2 YFSETQ. V was shortened by 4 bases and J by 4 bases, with 18 bases between the two germline ends. The CDR3 is 15 amino acids.

The V and J genes are TRBV29-1 and TRBJ2-1; no reliable D call. Germline V gene lookup returns CDR1 SQVTM and CDR2 ANQGSEA. The ends were cut back, 6 bases at V and 3 bases at J, with 12 bases in the middle. The CDR3 extends over 13 amino acids. Here the CDR3 reads CSVSKRDYNEQFF. Written as DNA, the CDR3 is TGCAGCGTCTCTAAGCGTGACTACAATGAGCAGTTCTTC.

In its sample, this clone was seen once. V and J are TRBV30 and TRBJ2-6, with D unclear. CDR3 length equals 14 residues. V was cut by 3 bases and J by 0 bases, with 6 bases left in between. Germline-derived CDR1 and CDR2 are GTSNPN and SVGIG (reference sequence). This CDR3 reads CAWRDSSGANVLTF. CDR3 DNA sequence: TGTGCCTGGAGAGATAGCTCTGGGGCCAACGTCCTGACTTTC.

The chain links TRBV6-1 to TRBJ1-2; possible D gene TRBD1, 5 bases. CDR1 and CDR2 (germline): MNHNS, SASEGT. This CDR3 is built from 15 residues. V lost 2 bases, J lost 3 bases, and 13 bases lay in between. The CDR3 protein is CASSETPTDDYGYTF. CDR3 coding DNA: TGTGCCAGCAGTGAAACCCCGACAGACGACTATGGCTACACCTTC.

The V gene is TRBV4-2, the J gene TRBJ2-6; D is possibly TRBD1 (7 bases). The CDR3 loop spans 17 amino acids. Germline CDR1 reads LGHNA; CDR2 reads YNFKEQ. V lost 2 bases and J 2 bases, leaving 13 bases between the germline ends. The CDR3, as DNA: TGTGCCAGCAGCCAATCGGAGGGGGCGACTGGGGCCAACGTCCTGACTTTC. This sequence encodes CASSQSEGATGANVLTF.

Notes on this clone: In the same sample, other DNA sequences code for this CDR3. The V gene is TRBV27, the J gene TRBJ2-7, with D possibly TRBD2 on 6 matching bases. This CDR3 has 11 amino acids. V lost 3 bases to trimming and J lost 6 bases, with 6 bases between them. The germline gives CDR1 MNHEY, CDR2 SMNVEV (reference sequence). The CDR3 loop is CASSLGGEQYF. In DNA form, the CDR3 reads TGTGCCAGCAGTTTGGGGGGCGAGCAGTACTTC.

The chain couples TRBV15 to TRBJ2-1; unclear D gene. CDR1 LNHNV and CDR2 YYDKDF come from the germline V gene (reference sequence). V shed 1 base and J shed 7 bases, with 11 bases lying between them. The CDR3 totals 14 residues. CDR3 residues: CATSRGSEANEQFF. Here the CDR3 DNA reads TGTGCCACCAGCAGAGGAAGTGAGGCAAATGAGCAGTTCTTC.

This clone came up a few times. The V call is TRBV9, the J call TRBJ2-3, with D possibly being TRBD2 (6 bases). From germline, CDR1 is SGDLS and CDR2 YYNGEE. This CDR3 is built from 13 residues. V dropped 5 bases and J dropped 6 bases, with 13 bases sitting between them. In nucleotides, the CDR3 is TGTGCCAGCAGTCTAGCGCCCAAGGATACGCAGTATTTT. Its translation is CASSLAPKDTQYF.

The chain joins TRBV18 to TRBJ2-2; 7 nucleotides line up with TRBD1. V trimming: 4 bases; J trimming: 0 bases; junction bases outside the gene matches: 2. Germline V gives CDR1 KGHSH, CDR2 LQKENI. This CDR3 is 15 amino acids long. The CDR3 spells CASSRDSTNTGELFF. The CDR3 DNA is TGTGCCAGCTCACGGGACAGCACGAACACCGGGGAGCTGTTTTTT.

This clone was seen a single time. This chain uses TRBV6-1 with TRBJ2-2; D unclear. The CDR3 runs to 19 residues. CDR1 is MNHNS, CDR2 SASEGT, per germline. Trimming took 0 bases from V and 4 from J, leaving 21 bases between them. CDR3 DNA: TGTGCCAGCAGTGAAGCCCGGCAACTGTCCGGGTTAGGCACCGGGGAGCTGTTTTTT. This sequence encodes CASSEARQLSGLGTGELFF.

V and J are TRBV9 and TRBJ2-2, with 14 bases identical to TRBD2. V trimming: 3 bases; J trimming: 1 base; junction bases outside the gene matches: 5. The CDR3 sequence is 18 residues long. Germline CDR1 and CDR2: SGDLS and YYNGEE. This CDR3 is CASSAGGLAGENTGELFF. CDR3 DNA sequence: TGTGCCAGCAGCGCAGGGGGACTAGCGGGAGAGAACACCGGGGAGCTGTTTTTT. The full variable domain, with the rest looked up from reference TRBV9 and TRBJ2-2, is DSGVTQTPKHLITATGQRVTLRCSPRSGDLSVYWYQQSLDQGLQFLIQYYNGEERAKGNILERFSAQQFPDLHSELNLSSLELGDSALYFCASSAGGLAGENTGELFFGEGSRLTVL.

The rearrangement links TRBV29-1 to TRBJ2-2; 8 bases are a match to TRBD1. The CDR3 consists of 14 residues. CDR1 and CDR2 from the germline V gene are SQVTM and ANQGSEA. V was pared by 3 bases and J by 13 bases, with 13 bases of the junction left unmatched. The CDR3 DNA is TGCAGCGTTGATACCGGACAGGGAGGTCTAGGGCTGTTTTTT. Encoded protein: CSVDTGQGGLGLFF.

This chain uses TRBV2 with TRBJ2-3, with 12 bases that match TRBD2. The germline gives CDR1 SNHLY, CDR2 FYNNEI. V shed 7 bases, J shed 2 bases, and the junction held 4 bases outside the gene matches. This CDR3 spans 15 amino acids. The CDR3 reads CASIRTSGNTDTQYF. CDR3 DNA: TGTGCCAGCATACGGACTAGCGGGAACACAGATACGCAGTATTTT. Combining the CDR3 with reference TRBV2 and TRBJ2-3 gives the whole variable domain EPEVTQTPSHQVTQMGQEVILRCVPISNHLYFYWYRQILGQKVEFLVSFYNNEISEKSEIFDDQFSVERPDGSNFTLKIRSTKLEDSAMYFCASIRTSGNTDTQYFGPGTRLTVL.

This sequence joins TRBV10-1 and TRBJ2-1, with D possibly matching TRBD2 (5 bases). V was clipped by 6 bases and J by 0 bases, with 9 bases between them. Germline CDR1 WNHNN, CDR2 SYGVQD (reference sequence). The CDR3 extends over 14 amino acids. The CDR3 DNA reads as TGCGCCAGCAGCCGAGGGCCCTCCTACAATGAGCAGTTCTTC. It specifies CASSRGPSYNEQFF.

The chain employs TRBV10-3 and TRBJ2-5; 9 bases line up with TRBD2. The CDR3 length is 17 residues. The germline gives CDR1 ENHRY, CDR2 SYGVKD. Trimming cost V 1 base and J 3 bases; bases outside gene matches: 9. The CDR3 nucleotides are TGTGCCATCAGTGAGTACTCCGGGACTAGCAGCGAAGAGACCCAGTACTTC. This gives the protein CAISEYSGTSSEETQYF.

This chain links TRBV11-1 with TRBJ2-3, with D possibly matching TRBD1 (5 bases). CDR3 length: 13 amino acids. V lost 3 bases, J lost 5 bases, and 9 bases lay in between. Germline CDR1 is SGHAT and CDR2 is FQDESV (reference sequence). CDR3 bases: TGTGCCAGCAGCTTGTCCAGGGAAGATACGCAGTATTTT. It specifies CASSLSREDTQYF.

The chain couples TRBV29-1 to TRBJ2-5, with D possibly TRBD1 on 5 matching bases. CDR3 length: 13 amino acids. V shed 5 bases and J shed 2 bases, with 12 bases lying between them. Germline CDR1 is SQVTM and CDR2 is ANQGSEA. CDR3: CSVTMTAQETQYF. The CDR3 DNA is TGCAGCGTTACGATGACAGCACAAGAGACCCAGTACTTC.